What follows describes a single TCR beta chain. What it binds is unknown. Data came from immunoSEQ multiplex PCR; TCRdb stores just in-frame clones and leaves some out. There are just under 45,000 clones in the sample; approximately 80% occur only once, and 4% to 4.5% lies in the top ten. This CDR3 is 11 amino acids long. The germline V gene has CDR1 MNHEY and CDR2 SVGAGI. This entry is derived from a study of OX40 agonist ivuxolimab in advanced cancers. Looking at the study overall: Dose-escalation patients had hepatocellular carcinoma, melanoma, renal cell or head and neck cancer. Overall study results and limits: Partial responders at 0.1-3.0 mg/kg had among the lowest clonal expansion. The study found that CD8+ T cells averaged more expanded clones than CD4+. Clones of CD4+ and CD8+ blood T cells grew by week 6 at doses of 0.1 to 3.0 mg/kg.

The specimen was CD4+ or CD8+ T cells sorted from blood, collected in a trial of the OX40 agonist ivuxolimab. The chain carries TRBV6-5 and TRBJ2-7, with 8 bases identical to TRBD1. This TCR was sampled from an adult with an advanced solid tumor such as melanoma, head and neck, liver or kidney cancer. CDR3 sequence: CAVTGVYEQYF. The CDR3 coding sequence is TGTGCTGTGACAGGGGTTTACGAGCAGTACTTC.